Below, 19 T cell receptor beta chains from the same sample are listed, as sequenced in a study of cytomegalovirus exposure and HLA in healthy donors. Researchers ran the PCR with 60 Vbeta and 13 Jbeta primers. The table came from immunoSEQ multiplex PCR; TCRdb's copy has only in-frame clones and leaves some out. The data hold about 170,000 clones, with around 80% observed a single time. The material sequenced was PBMCs. Receptor source: a female donor in good health and CMV-seronegative.

The rearrangement joins TRBV7-2 to TRBJ1-4; D gene uncertain. Germline loops: CDR1 SGHTA, CDR2 FQGNSA. The CDR3 loop spans 14 amino acids. Trimming cost V 5 bases and J 2 bases, with 9 bases left between them. The CDR3 region is CASSLTSTNEKLFF. CDR3 DNA sequence: TGTGCCAGCAGCCTGACAAGCACTAATGAAAAACTGTTTTTT.

Turning to this clone: At one end the junction does not follow the germline gene, possibly because of a read error. The DNA for the CDR3 is TGCGCCAGCAGCCAACCGTCGACTAGCTCCAAAAACAGTCAGTACTTC. This gives the protein CASSQPSTSSKNSQYF. The chain recombines TRBV4-1 with TRBJ2-4; 7 nucleotides align to TRBD2. Germline CDR1 is MGHRA and CDR2 is YSYEKL. This CDR3 has 16 residues.

V is TRBV7-2 and J is TRBJ2-2; the match to TRBD1 covers 8 bases. V was clipped by 4 bases and J by 5 bases; unmatched bases: 6. Germline V lookup: CDR1 SGHTA, CDR2 FQGNSA. The CDR3 is 15 amino acids. CDR3 DNA sequence: TGTGCCAGCAGCTATCGACAGGGGTTGACCGGGGAGCTGTTTTTT. It codes for CASSYRQGLTGELFF.

This rearrangement joins TRBV11-2 to TRBJ2-3; possible D gene TRBD2, 6 bases. Trimming took 2 bases from V and 7 from J, leaving 19 bases between them. CDR1 and CDR2 from the germline V gene are SGHAT and FQNNGV. The CDR3 spans 16 residues. CDR3 sequence (DNA): TGTGCCAGCAGCTTAAGGACGGCGGGACTCCTTCATACGCAGTATTTT. Protein: CASSLRTAGLLHTQYF.

J is TRBJ1-4 and V is TRBV4-2; TRBD1 is a possible D gene (6 bases). CDR3 length: 16 amino acids. Germline CDR1 reads LGHNA; CDR2 reads YNFKEQ. V shed 3 bases and J shed 3 bases, with 14 bases lying between them. CDR3 sequence: CASSHRGGMANEKLFF. In nucleotides, the CDR3 is TGTGCCAGCAGCCATCGAGGGGGTATGGCTAATGAAAAACTGTTTTTT.

The V and J genes are TRBV6-5 and TRBJ1-2; 7 bases agree with TRBD1. This CDR3 region has 15 residues. Germline V lookup: CDR1 MNHEY, CDR2 SVGAGI. The J segment lost 4 bases and the V segment lost 0 bases, leaving 5 bases of the junction unmatched. CDR3 loop: CASSYSNRGPYGYTF. The CDR3 DNA reads as TGTGCCAGCAGTTACTCTAACAGGGGACCCTATGGCTACACCTTC.

On this clone: At the DNA level, this CDR3 is encoded by other sequences in the same sample as well. The V and J genes are TRBV18 and TRBJ2-5; unclear D gene. The V and J ends lost 3 bases and 1 base respectively, with 6 bases between them. The CDR3 consists of 13 residues. Germline V gene sequence: CDR1 KGHSH, CDR2 LQKENI. The CDR3 sequence: CASSPGLQETQYF. Here the CDR3 DNA reads TGTGCCAGCTCACCGGGCCTCCAAGAGACCCAGTACTTC.

The gene calls are TRBV7-2 and TRBJ2-1; 8 positions agree with TRBD1. The V and J ends lost 5 bases and 3 bases, in that order; junction bases with no gene match: 6. Germline V CDR1 and CDR2: SGHTA, FQGNSA. CDR3 length equals 15 residues. CDR3 sequence (DNA): TGTGCCAGCAGCCCCGGGACAGGACGCTACAATGAGCAGTTCTTC. Amino acid sequence: CASSPGTGRYNEQFF.

This clone was seen a single time. The CDR3 DNA is TGTGCCATCAGTAAGGGGGATAGCAATCAGCCCCAGCATTTT. Protein product: CAISKGDSNQPQHF. The V call is TRBV10-3, the J call TRBJ1-5; possible D gene TRBD1, 6 bases. Germline V gives CDR1 ENHRY, CDR2 SYGVKD. CDR3 length equals 14 residues. V dropped 5 bases and J dropped 0 bases, with 8 bases sitting between them.

The rearrangement uses TRBV2 and TRBJ2-3, with 8 bases identical to TRBD1. This CDR3 is 15 amino acids long. The V segment lost 6 bases and the J segment 0 bases; nucleotides outside the gene matches: 5. Germline V lookup: CDR1 SNHLY, CDR2 FYNNEI. CDR3 loop: CASRRTGSSTDTQYF. CDR3 bases: TGTGCCAGCAGAAGGACAGGGTCTAGCACAGATACGCAGTATTTT.

This CDR3 is CASKLYPGQGTPGANVLTF. In nucleotides, the CDR3 is TGCGCCAGCAAACTCTACCCGGGCCAGGGGACCCCTGGGGCCAACGTCCTGACTTTC. The chain uses TRBV5-1 and TRBJ2-6; a weak D match, TRBD1 (6 bases). Germline loops: CDR1 SGHRS, CDR2 YFSETQ. V was clipped by 6 bases and J by 2 bases, with 24 bases between them. There are 19 residues in the CDR3.

V and J are TRBV4-2 and TRBJ2-5; a possible D gene is TRBD2 (5 bases). The CDR3 consists of 15 residues. Germline V lookup: CDR1 LGHNA, CDR2 YNFKEQ. V was trimmed by 0 bases and J by 2 bases, leaving 10 bases between them. CDR3 nucleotide sequence: TGTGCCAGCAGCCAAGAAGGTCGGGGACAAGAGACCCAGTACTTC. Translating it yields CASSQEGRGQETQYF.

This chain joins TRBV9 and TRBJ2-1, with no clear D. The CDR3 is 15 residues long. Trimming took 4 bases from V and 0 from J, leaving 11 bases between them. Germline V gene data show CDR1 as SGDLS and CDR2 as YYNGEE. This CDR3 reads CASSPTFNSYNEQFF. CDR3 sequence (DNA): TGTGCCAGCAGCCCGACTTTCAACTCCTACAATGAGCAGTTCTTC.

The chain employs TRBV5-1 and TRBJ2-2; TRBD2 aligns across 9 bases. Trimming at V came to 5 bases and at J to 6 bases, leaving 8 bases not matched to a gene. The CDR3 has 15 residues. Germline V gene data show CDR1 as SGHRS and CDR2 as YFSETQ. The chain's CDR3 is CASRYLAGTSGELFF. DNA for the CDR3: TGCGCCAGCAGGTACCTAGCGGGAACGTCCGGGGAGCTGTTTTTT. The whole variable domain, filled in from reference TRBV5-1 and TRBJ2-2, reads KAGVTQTPRYLIKTRGQQVTLSCSPISGHRSVSWYQQTPGQGLQFLFEYFSETQRNKGNFPGRFSGRQFSNSRSEMNVSTLELGDSALYLCASRYLAGTSGELFFGEGSRLTVL.

This clone was counted a single time. V gene TRBV28 combines with J gene TRBJ2-7, with TRBD2 as a possible D gene (7 bases). Germline CDR1 is MDHEN and CDR2 is SYDVKM. The CDR3 loop spans 13 amino acids. Between the trimmed V and J ends, which lost 7 bases and 3 bases, there was a span of 13 bases. CDR3 region: CASIGGDNYEQYF. The CDR3, as DNA: TGTGCCAGCATAGGGGGGGATAACTACGAGCAGTACTTC.

The table lists this clone with a count of one. The V gene is TRBV5-4, the J gene TRBJ2-2; maybe TRBD2 (5 bases). Germline V gives CDR1 SGHNT, CDR2 YYREEE (reference sequence). V dropped 3 bases and J dropped 4 bases, with 16 bases sitting between them. The CDR3 runs to 16 residues. The DNA of the CDR3 is TGTGCCAGCAGCTCTCCCGGGAAGGCCTCCACCGGGGAGCTGTTTTTT. Protein product: CASSSPGKASTGELFF. The full variable domain, rest sourced from reference TRBV5-4 and TRBJ2-2, is ETGVTQSPTHLIKTRGQQVTLRCSSQSGHNTVSWYQQALGQGPQFIFQYYREEENGRGNFPPRFSGLQFPNYSSELNVNALELDDSALYLCASSSPGKASTGELFFGEGSRLTVL.

The chain has TRBV11-2 and TRBJ2-5; TRBD1 might be the D (6 bases). There are 14 residues in the CDR3. The germline V and J ends were trimmed by 2 bases and 0 bases, with 7 bases remaining between them. Germline values: CDR1 SGHAT, CDR2 FQNNGV. As DNA, the CDR3 is TGTGCCAGCAGCTTACAGGGGAACCAAGAGACCCAGTACTTC. Translated: CASSLQGNQETQYF.

The chain recombines TRBV7-2 with TRBJ2-7; TRBD1 matches at 9 bases. This CDR3 has 16 amino acids. Germline values: CDR1 SGHTA, CDR2 FQGNSA. J was trimmed by 2 bases and V by 1 base; bases with no gene match: 6. In nucleotides, the CDR3 is TGTGCCAGCAGCTTAGTTCCCGGGGACAGGGCCTACGAGCAGTACTTC. Protein sequence: CASSLVPGDRAYEQYF.

The chain uses TRBV19 and TRBJ2-6, with D possibly matching TRBD1 (6 bases). CDR3 length: 22 amino acids. V dropped 2 bases and J dropped 1 base, with 27 bases sitting between them. CDR1 and CDR2 (germline): LNHDA, SQIVND (reference sequence). The CDR3 sequence: CASSIRWPNRAPNSSGANVLTF. The CDR3 region has the DNA TGTGCCAGTAGTATAAGGTGGCCAAACAGGGCCCCTAACTCTTCTGGGGCCAACGTCCTGACTTTC.